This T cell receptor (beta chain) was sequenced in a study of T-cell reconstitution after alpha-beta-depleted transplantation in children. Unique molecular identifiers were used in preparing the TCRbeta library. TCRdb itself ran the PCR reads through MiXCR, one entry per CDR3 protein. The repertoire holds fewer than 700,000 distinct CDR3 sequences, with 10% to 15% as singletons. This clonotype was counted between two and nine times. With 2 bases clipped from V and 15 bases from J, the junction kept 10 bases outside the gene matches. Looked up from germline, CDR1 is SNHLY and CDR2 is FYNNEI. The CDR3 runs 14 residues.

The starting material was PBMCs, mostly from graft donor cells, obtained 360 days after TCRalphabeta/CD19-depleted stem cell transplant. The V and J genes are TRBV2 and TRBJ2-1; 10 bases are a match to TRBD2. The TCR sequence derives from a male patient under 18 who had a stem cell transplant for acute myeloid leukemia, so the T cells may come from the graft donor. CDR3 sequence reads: CASSEPSGSNIRFF. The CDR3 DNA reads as TGTGCCAGCAGTGAACCTAGCGGGAGTAATATCAGGTTCTTC. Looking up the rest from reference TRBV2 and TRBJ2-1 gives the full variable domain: EPEVTQTPSHQVTQMGQEVILRCVPISNHLYFYWYRQILGQKVEFLVSFYNNEISEKSEIFDDQFSVERPDGSNFTLKIRSTKLEDSAMYFCASSEPSGSNIRFFGPGTRLTVL.